Below, 32 T cell receptor beta chains from the same sample are listed, as sequenced in a study of blood T cell repertoires in COVID-19. This table comes from immunoSEQ multiplex PCR, and its TCRdb copy is limited to in-frame clones, with some not included. The data hold around 200,000 clones, with roughly four fifths observed a single time. Sequencing was carried out using peripheral blood. The source is a man in his fifties or sixties with active or convalescent COVID-19.

The chain is built from TRBV28 and TRBJ1-1; D might be TRBD1 (6 bases). Germline loops: CDR1 MDHEN, CDR2 SYDVKM. The CDR3 is 14 residues long. V lost 7 bases to trimming and J lost 4 bases, with 16 bases between them. The CDR3 DNA follows: TGTGCCAGCATCCTATCGGGGGGCTCCACTGAAGCTTTCTTT. Protein: CASILSGGSTEAFF.

The chain carries TRBV29-1 and TRBJ2-2, with a weak D call TRBD1 (6 bases). The CDR3 length is 14 residues. The germline V and J ends were trimmed by 6 bases and 0 bases, with 11 bases remaining between them. Germline-derived CDR1 and CDR2 are SQVTM and ANQGSEA. The CDR3 sequence is CSVSEGANTGELFF. The DNA for the CDR3 is TGCAGCGTGTCCGAGGGGGCGAACACCGGGGAGCTGTTTTTT.

This rearrangement joins TRBV19 to TRBJ1-5; D is unclear. V was cut by 10 bases and J by 0 bases, with 10 bases left in between. Germline-derived CDR1 and CDR2 are LNHDA and SQIVND (reference sequence). The length of the CDR3 is 13 residues. This CDR3 reads CATADYSNQPQHF. CDR3 DNA sequence: TGTGCCACCGCCGACTATAGCAATCAGCCCCAGCATTTT.

The count of this clone is one. This rearrangement joins TRBV24-1 to TRBJ2-1, with a possible D match to TRBD1 (5 bases). Germline CDR1 reads KGHDR; CDR2 reads SFDVKD. CDR3 length: 15 residues. V was trimmed by 3 bases and J by 4 bases, leaving 12 bases between them. CDR3 protein: CATSDVAGIYNEQFF. The CDR3 region has the DNA TGTGCCACCAGTGATGTGGCAGGGATATACAATGAGCAGTTCTTC.

Of note for this clone: Mismatch with germline at one junction end may stem from a read error. The rearrangement links TRBV7-4 to TRBJ2-3; D possibly corresponds to TRBD2 (5 bases). The length of the CDR3 is 14 residues. CDR1 is SGHVT and CDR2 is SQSDAQ in the germline V gene. This CDR3 reads CAGSSYGGTDTQYF. CDR3 nucleotides: TGTGCCGGCAGCTCCTACGGGGGCACAGATACGCAGTATTTT.

This clone was counted once. The chain uses TRBV4-1 and TRBJ1-1; D unclear. Germline loops: CDR1 MGHRA, CDR2 YSYEKL. V shed 0 bases and J shed 0 bases, with 8 bases lying between them. The CDR3 is 15 residues long. The CDR3 DNA sequence: TGCGCCAGCAGCCAAGAACCCGGGGTGAACACTGAAGCTTTCTTT. Its translation: CASSQEPGVNTEAFF.

This chain links TRBV7-9 with TRBJ2-7; 10 bases map to TRBD1. Germline V gene lookup returns CDR1 SEHNR and CDR2 FQNEAQ (reference sequence). V dropped 5 bases and J dropped 5; count of bases not matched to a gene: 3. CDR3 size: 13 residues. The CDR3 nucleotides are TGTGCCAGCAGCACCGGGACAGGGGACGAGCAGTACTTC. It translates to CASSTGTGDEQYF.

The rearrangement uses TRBV12-5 and TRBJ1-1, with TRBD1 identical over 10 bases. Germline V lookup: CDR1 LGHNT, CDR2 FRNRAP. There are 15 residues in the CDR3. V lost 5 bases, J lost 1 base, and 4 bases stayed unmatched. The CDR3 here is CASGAWTGGNTEAFF. In DNA form, the CDR3 reads TGTGCTAGTGGTGCTTGGACAGGGGGGAACACTGAAGCTTTCTTT. The whole variable domain, remainder taken from reference TRBV12-5 and TRBJ1-1, is DARVTQTPRHKVTEMGQEVTMRCQPILGHNTVFWYRQTMMQGLELLAYFRNRAPLDDSGMPKDRFSAEMPDATLATLKIQPSEPRDSAVYFCASGAWTGGNTEAFFGQGTRLTVV.

This clone has just a few counts. The rearrangement links TRBV5-6 to TRBJ2-4; 10 bases line up with TRBD2. Germline trimming cut 4 bases from V and 3 bases from J; bases unmatched to any gene: 4. The CDR3 loop spans 15 amino acids. CDR1 SGHDT and CDR2 YYEEEE come from the germline V gene. CDR3 sequence (DNA): TGTGCCAGCAGCCTTCTAGCGGGGGACAAAAACATTCAGTACTTC. It codes for CASSLLAGDKNIQYF.

The J gene is TRBJ2-3, the V gene TRBV6-5; D is possibly TRBD2 (6 bases). CDR1 and CDR2 (germline): MNHEY, SVGAGI. The CDR3 sequence is 13 residues long. Trimming took off 7 bases at V and 5 bases at J, with 13 bases between the two ends. The CDR3 nucleotides are TGTGCCAGCACCAGACGGGGAGGAGATACGCAGTATTTT. It codes for CASTRRGGDTQYF.

V is TRBV7-8 and J is TRBJ2-3; D is ambiguous. V shed 4 bases and J shed 5 bases, with 13 bases lying between them. Germline V gives CDR1 SGHVS, CDR2 FQNEAQ. The CDR3 runs 14 residues. This CDR3 is CASSYQTSGDTQYF. The DNA for the CDR3 is TGTGCCAGCAGCTACCAGACCTCGGGAGATACGCAGTATTTT.

This chain uses TRBV5-1 with TRBJ1-1; 9 bases match TRBD1. J gave up 6 bases and V 3 bases, and 6 bases lay outside the gene matches. CDR1 is SGHRS and CDR2 is YFSETQ in the germline V gene. The CDR3 covers 14 residues. CDR3 in amino acids: CASSSQGAVAEAFF. The CDR3 coding sequence is TGCGCCAGCAGCTCACAGGGGGCTGTAGCTGAAGCTTTCTTT.

This chain joins TRBV5-8 and TRBJ1-2, with D tentatively TRBD1 (6 bases). Trimming took 7 bases from V and 2 from J, leaving 12 bases between them. The CDR3 has 13 residues. Germline V gene data show CDR1 as SGHTS and CDR2 as YDEGEE. The CDR3 DNA reads TGTGCCAGCGGAAACAGGGCAAACTATGGCTACACCTTC. Protein product: CASGNRANYGYTF.

A few counts support this clone. The rearrangement uses TRBV19 and TRBJ1-3, with D uncertain. With 1 base removed from V and 4 bases from J, the gap between germline ends came to 11 bases. The CDR3 extends over 15 amino acids. Germline V gene data show CDR1 as LNHDA and CDR2 as SQIVND (reference sequence). This CDR3 is CASSIGGLGGNTIYF. CDR3 bases: TGTGCCAGTAGTATAGGAGGGCTAGGAGGAAACACCATATATTTT.

The chain is built from TRBV7-2 and TRBJ2-5; 12 bases agree with TRBD2. Germline V gives CDR1 SGHTA, CDR2 FQGNSA. The CDR3 runs to 17 residues. The trim removed 1 base at V and 5 bases at J, leaving 8 bases unmatched. The CDR3 nucleotides read TGTGCCAGCAGCTTAGAGGCTAGCGGGGGGGTATGGGAGACCCAGTACTTC. Amino acid sequence: CASSLEASGGVWETQYF.

The DNA of the CDR3 is TGTGCCACCAGTGATTTCCGATTCCGGGAGCAGTTCTTC. Translation: CATSDFRFREQFF. This chain joins TRBV24-1 and TRBJ2-1; no definite D call. Germline V gene lookup returns CDR1 KGHDR and CDR2 SFDVKD. Trimming pared 1 base from V and 10 bases from J, leaving 10 bases between. The CDR3 has 13 residues.

The chain recombines TRBV10-3 with TRBJ1-1; D possibly corresponds to TRBD1 (6 bases). Trimming took 0 bases from V and 8 from J, leaving 10 bases between them. The CDR3 consists of 13 residues. Looked up from germline, CDR1 is ENHRY and CDR2 is SYGVKD. The CDR3 sequence: CAISESGGREAFF. The CDR3 DNA is TGTGCCATCAGTGAGTCGGGGGGGCGCGAAGCTTTCTTT.

The genes are TRBV19 and TRBJ1-6; TRBD1 matches 10 bases. The CDR3 is 15 amino acids. J gave up 13 bases and V 3 bases, and 9 bases lay outside the gene matches. Germline V gives CDR1 LNHDA, CDR2 SQIVND (reference sequence). The CDR3: CASSIGGTGAPPLHF. The CDR3 DNA reads as TGTGCCAGTAGTATCGGTGGGACAGGGGCCCCCCCCCTCCACTTT. Full variable domain (outside the CDR3, taken from reference TRBV19 and TRBJ1-6): DGGITQSPKYLFRKEGQNVTLSCEQNLNHDAMYWYRQDPGQGLRLIYYSQIVNDFQKGDIAEGYSVSREKKESFPLTVTSAQKNPTAFYLCASSIGGTGAPPLHFGNGTRLTVT.

This chain joins TRBV6-5 and TRBJ2-3, with a tentative D call TRBD2 (5 bases). Germline CDR1 is MNHEY and CDR2 is SVGAGI. The V gene lost 6 bases and the J gene lost 9 bases, with 10 bases spanning the gap. The CDR3 covers 11 residues. CDR3 amino acids: CASSGLGTQYF. CDR3 coding DNA: TGTGCCAGCAGCGGACTCGGCACGCAGTATTTT.

This chain connects TRBV5-6 to TRBJ2-3, with TRBD2 matching 12 bases. The length of the CDR3 is 15 residues. CDR1 is SGHDT, CDR2 YYEEEE, per germline. The J segment lost 3 bases and the V segment lost 4 bases, leaving 3 bases of the junction unmatched. CDR3 sequence reads: CASSRTSGVTDTQYF. CDR3 nucleotides: TGTGCCAGCAGCCGGACTAGCGGGGTAACAGATACGCAGTATTTT.

The rearrangement uses TRBV9 and TRBJ2-7, with 9 positions matching TRBD1. V lost 4 bases to trimming and J lost 6 bases; unmatched junction nucleotides: 8. The CDR3 loop spans 14 amino acids. Germline V gene data show CDR1 as SGDLS and CDR2 as YYNGEE. CDR3 bases: TGTGCCAGCAGCCCTAGGGACAGGGACGGCGAGCAGTACTTC. This translates into CASSPRDRDGEQYF.

This chain joins TRBV25-1 and TRBJ2-1, with 7 bases aligning to TRBD1. CDR1 and CDR2 from the germline V gene are MGHDK and SYGVNS. The CDR3 is 14 residues long. Losses at the gene ends were 6 bases for V and 13 bases for J; bases not matched to a gene: 15. This CDR3 reads CASRPNLRDSPQFF. The CDR3 DNA sequence: TGTGCCAGCAGACCCAACCTTCGGGACAGCCCTCAGTTCTTC.

In this sample, this clone turned up a few times. The chain combines TRBV5-1 with TRBJ1-1; D is possibly TRBD1 (5 bases). Germline-derived CDR1 and CDR2 are SGHRS and YFSETQ. V shed 2 bases and J shed 0 bases, with 11 bases lying between them. The CDR3 is made up of 15 amino acids. CDR3: CASSLRGAMNTEAFF. CDR3 coding DNA: TGCGCCAGCAGCTTAAGGGGCGCGATGAACACTGAAGCTTTCTTT.

In DNA form, the CDR3 reads TGTGCCAGCAGTCCAGGCAGGGGACAGCCCCAGCATTTT. Translation gives CASSPGRGQPQHF. V and J are TRBV5-4 and TRBJ1-5, with TRBD1 as a possible D gene (6 bases). The V and J ends lost 5 bases and 7 bases respectively, with 13 bases between them. Germline CDR1 is SGHNT and CDR2 is YYREEE (reference sequence). The CDR3 is 13 residues long.

This clone was found once. The chain is built from TRBV19 and TRBJ2-3, with 8 bases that match TRBD2. This CDR3 has 15 amino acids. Germline V gives CDR1 LNHDA, CDR2 SQIVND (reference sequence). Unmatched junction bases numbered 10, after V lost 6 bases and J lost 5 bases. The CDR3 protein is CASSRVAGKRDTQYF. DNA of the CDR3: TGTGCCAGTAGCAGAGTAGCGGGGAAAAGAGATACGCAGTATTTT.

The J gene is TRBJ2-5, the V gene TRBV29-1, with TRBD1 matching 9 bases. V shed 1 base and J 0 bases; nucleotides not matched to a gene: 9. This CDR3 is 17 amino acids long. The germline V gene encodes CDR1 SQVTM and CDR2 ANQGSEA. CDR3 loop: CSVEGLGTGTYQETQYF. The CDR3 DNA follows: TGCAGCGTTGAAGGTTTGGGGACAGGGACTTACCAAGAGACCCAGTACTTC.

This clone was detected once. V and J are TRBV11-2 and TRBJ2-7; D perhaps matches TRBD2 (6 bases). Germline V gene lookup returns CDR1 SGHAT and CDR2 FQNNGV. CDR3 length equals 13 residues. V lost 5 bases and J lost 3, with 11 bases in between. CDR3 region: CASSAAGGYEQYF. CDR3 bases: TGTGCCAGCAGCGCCGCCGGGGGCTACGAGCAGTACTTC.

The rearrangement links TRBV15 to TRBJ1-4; the match to TRBD1 covers 12 bases. Germline V CDR1 and CDR2: LNHNV, YYDKDF (reference sequence). The CDR3 has 13 residues. V lost 9 bases and J lost 13; bases outside the gene matches: 9. The CDR3 region has the DNA TGTGCCACGACGGGACAGGGGGCTTCTCGACTGTTTTTT. This gives the protein CATTGQGASRLFF.

The J gene is TRBJ1-4, the V gene TRBV3-1 (or the pseudogene TRBV3-2); 10 bases map to TRBD1. The CDR3 loop spans 15 amino acids. In germline, CDR1 is LGHDT, CDR2 YNNKEL (reference sequence). The V segment lost 4 bases and the J segment 8 bases; nucleotides outside the gene matches: 7. The CDR3 DNA sequence: TGTGCCAGCAGCCGCACATTGGGACAGGGGGAAAAACTGTTTTTT. Amino acid sequence: CASSRTLGQGEKLFF.

The genes are TRBV3-1 (or the pseudogene TRBV3-2) and TRBJ1-2, with 8 bases aligning to TRBD1. The CDR3 totals 14 residues. The germline V gene has CDR1 LGHDT and CDR2 YNNKEL (reference sequence). J gave up 2 bases and V 6 bases, and 5 bases lay outside the gene matches. The CDR3 DNA is TGTGCCAGCAGGGACCAGGGGGCAAACTATGGCTACACCTTC. Translation gives CASRDQGANYGYTF.

This clone was picked up one time. This chain uses TRBV7-8 with TRBJ1-3; weak D call: TRBD1 (6 bases). CDR1 and CDR2 from the germline V gene are SGHVS and FQNEAQ. This CDR3 is built from 11 residues. CDR3 loop: CAGGDGNTIYF. Written as DNA, the CDR3 is TGTGCAGGGGGGGACGGAAACACCATATATTTT.

This chain links TRBV10-3 with TRBJ1-2, with D possibly matching TRBD1 (6 bases). Germline CDR1 reads ENHRY; CDR2 reads SYGVKD. V was cut by 0 bases and J by 6 bases, with 11 bases left in between. The CDR3 has 14 residues. The CDR3 spells CAISESNRVHGYTF. DNA of the CDR3: TGTGCCATCAGTGAGTCGAACAGGGTTCATGGCTACACCTTC.